This T cell receptor beta chain comes out of a study of cytomegalovirus exposure and HLA in healthy donors. General study points: Within the data, a cluster of highly shared sequence variants was likely a sequencing artifact. In a later analysis, a genetic analysis reported fewer productive-TCR N-insertions in an Asian-associated ancestry cluster than the cohort average. The authors listed some 150 TCR beta chains as cytomegalovirus-associated. The study dropped some indistinguishable V segments, TRBV6-2 and TRBV6-3 among them.

13 Jbeta primers and 60 Vbeta primers were used for the PCR. Assay: immunoSEQ multiplex PCR; the TCRdb copy retains only in-frame clones and omits some. Of 85,000 to 100,000 clones listed, 78% are singletons. Comment on this clone: Its antigen is unknown.

With 9 bases clipped from V and 8 bases from J, the junction kept 8 bases outside the gene matches. Germline CDR1 is MNHNS and CDR2 is SASEGT. The CDR3 loop spans 15 amino acids. The rearrangement uses TRBV6-1 and TRBJ2-1, with 15 bases that match TRBD2. The sample taken for sequencing was PBMCs. The receptor was derived from a woman between 35 and 50 years old in good health and CMV-seropositive. CDR3 protein: CASVPGLAGGDEQFF. CDR3 nucleotides: TGTGCCAGTGTGCCGGGACTAGCGGGAGGTGATGAGCAGTTCTTC.